This note documents a single T cell receptor (beta chain) sequence. Its antigen is unidentified. These data originate in a study of cytomegalovirus exposure and HLA in healthy donors. Study-wide background: Unique TCRs from HLA-typed donors, roughly 87 million of them, were held in an early data release. Study-wide results and caveats: In a later analysis, productive TCRs from donors in an Asian-associated ancestry cluster reportedly carried fewer N-insertions than the cohort mean. Presence/absence analyses took donor sequencing depth as roughly uniform.

The CDR3 sequence is 14 residues long. Germline loops: CDR1 SEHNR, CDR2 FQNEAQ (reference sequence). V lost 2 bases to trimming and J lost 1 base, with 9 bases between them. The PCR had 60 Vbeta and 13 Jbeta primers. Only in-frame clones appear in the TCRdb table, and some are missing; sequencing was by immunoSEQ multiplex PCR. The sample consists of tens of thousands of clones, approximately 80% of them appearing once. The sequencing input was PBMCs. This chain uses TRBV7-9 with TRBJ2-7; TRBD1 is a possible D gene (6 bases). This receptor was taken from a man aged 25 to 40 in good health and CMV-seronegative. CDR3 sequence: CASSLSTGSYEQYF. Written as DNA, the CDR3 is TGTGCCAGCAGCTTATCGACAGGTTCCTACGAGCAGTACTTC. The variable domain in full, with the rest retrieved from reference TRBV7-9 and TRBJ2-7, is DTGVSQNPRHKITKRGQNVTFRCDPISEHNRLYWYRQTLGQGPEFLTYFQNEAQLEKSRLLSDRFSAERPKGSFSTLEIQRTEQGDSAMYLCASSLSTGSYEQYFGPGTRLTVT.